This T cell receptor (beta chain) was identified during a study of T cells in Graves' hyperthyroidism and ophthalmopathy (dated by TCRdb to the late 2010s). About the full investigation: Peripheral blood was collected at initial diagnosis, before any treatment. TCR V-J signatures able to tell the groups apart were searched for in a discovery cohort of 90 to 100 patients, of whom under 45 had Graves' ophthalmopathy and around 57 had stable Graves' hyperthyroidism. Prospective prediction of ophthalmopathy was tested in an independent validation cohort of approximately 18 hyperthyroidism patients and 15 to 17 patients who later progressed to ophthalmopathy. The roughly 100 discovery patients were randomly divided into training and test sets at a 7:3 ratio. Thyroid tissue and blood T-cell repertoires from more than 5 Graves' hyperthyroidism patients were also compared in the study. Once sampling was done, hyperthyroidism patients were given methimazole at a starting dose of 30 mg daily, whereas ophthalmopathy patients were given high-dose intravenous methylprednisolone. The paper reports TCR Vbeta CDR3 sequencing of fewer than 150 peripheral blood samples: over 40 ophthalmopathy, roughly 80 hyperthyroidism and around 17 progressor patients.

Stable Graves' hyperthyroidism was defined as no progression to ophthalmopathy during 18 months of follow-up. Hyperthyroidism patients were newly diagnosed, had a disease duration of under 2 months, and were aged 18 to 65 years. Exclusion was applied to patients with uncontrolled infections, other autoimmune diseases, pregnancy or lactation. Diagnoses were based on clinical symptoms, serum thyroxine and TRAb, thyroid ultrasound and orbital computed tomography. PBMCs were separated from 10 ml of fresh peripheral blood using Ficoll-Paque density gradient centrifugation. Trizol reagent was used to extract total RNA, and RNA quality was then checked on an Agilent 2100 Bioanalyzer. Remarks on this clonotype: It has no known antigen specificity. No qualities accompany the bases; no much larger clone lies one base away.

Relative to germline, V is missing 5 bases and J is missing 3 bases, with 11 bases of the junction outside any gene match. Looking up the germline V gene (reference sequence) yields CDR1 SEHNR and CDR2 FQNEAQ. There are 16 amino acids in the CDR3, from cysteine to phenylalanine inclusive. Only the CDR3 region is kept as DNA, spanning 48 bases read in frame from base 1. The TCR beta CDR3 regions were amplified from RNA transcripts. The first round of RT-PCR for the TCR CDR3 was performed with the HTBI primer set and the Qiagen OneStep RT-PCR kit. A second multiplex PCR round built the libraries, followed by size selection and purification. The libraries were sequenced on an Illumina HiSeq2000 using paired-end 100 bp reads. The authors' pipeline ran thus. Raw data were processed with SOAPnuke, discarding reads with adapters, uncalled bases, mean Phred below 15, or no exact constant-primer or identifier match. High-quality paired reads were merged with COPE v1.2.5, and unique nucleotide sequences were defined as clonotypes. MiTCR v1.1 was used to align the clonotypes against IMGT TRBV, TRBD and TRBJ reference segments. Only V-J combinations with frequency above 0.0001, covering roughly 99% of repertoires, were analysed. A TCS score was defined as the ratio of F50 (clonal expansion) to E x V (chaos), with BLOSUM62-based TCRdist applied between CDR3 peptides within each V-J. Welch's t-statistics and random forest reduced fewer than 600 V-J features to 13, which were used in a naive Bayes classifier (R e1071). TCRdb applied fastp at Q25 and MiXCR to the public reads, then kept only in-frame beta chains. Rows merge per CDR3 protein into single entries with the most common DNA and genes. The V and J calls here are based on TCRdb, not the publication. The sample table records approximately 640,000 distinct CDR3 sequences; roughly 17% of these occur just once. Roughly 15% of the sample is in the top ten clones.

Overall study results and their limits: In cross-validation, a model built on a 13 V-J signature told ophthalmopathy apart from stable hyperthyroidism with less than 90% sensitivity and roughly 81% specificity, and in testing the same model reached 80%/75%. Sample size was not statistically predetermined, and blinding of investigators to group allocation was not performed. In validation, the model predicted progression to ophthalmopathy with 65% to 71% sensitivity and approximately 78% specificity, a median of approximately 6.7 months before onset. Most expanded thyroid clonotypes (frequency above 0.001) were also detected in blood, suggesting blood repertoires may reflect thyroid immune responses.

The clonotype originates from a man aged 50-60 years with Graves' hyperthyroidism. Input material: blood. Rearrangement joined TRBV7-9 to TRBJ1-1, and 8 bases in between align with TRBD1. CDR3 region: CASSQPPKTGDTEAFF. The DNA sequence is TGTGCCAGCAGCCAACCCCCGAAGACAGGGGACACTGAAGCTTTCTTT.